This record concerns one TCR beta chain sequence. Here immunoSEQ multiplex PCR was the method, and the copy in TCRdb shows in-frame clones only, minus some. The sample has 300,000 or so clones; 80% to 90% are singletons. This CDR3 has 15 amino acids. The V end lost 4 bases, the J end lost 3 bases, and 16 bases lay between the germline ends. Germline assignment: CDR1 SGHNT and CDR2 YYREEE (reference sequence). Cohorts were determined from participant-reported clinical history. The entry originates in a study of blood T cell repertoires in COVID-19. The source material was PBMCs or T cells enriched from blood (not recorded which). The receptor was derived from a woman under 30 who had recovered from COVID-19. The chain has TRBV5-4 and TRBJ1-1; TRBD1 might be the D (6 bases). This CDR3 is CASSLRRGGDTEAFF. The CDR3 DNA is TGTGCCAGCAGCCTCCGCCGGGGGGGCGACACTGAAGCTTTCTTT.